The source of this T cell receptor (beta chain) is a study of cytomegalovirus exposure and HLA in healthy donors. This PCR relied on a set of 60 Vbeta primers and 13 Jbeta primers. The protocol was immunoSEQ multiplex PCR, while the TCRdb copy is restricted to in-frame clones and leaves out a portion. The table has some 84,000 clones, under 80% seen once. Concerning this clone itself: The antigen remains undetermined.

Notes on the study in general: A prior analysis recorded that most TCR beta V segments were productive about 87% or about 30% of the time. As a later analysis revealed, most CMV-associated TCR beta chains appeared HLA-restricted.

The sequenced sample was PBMCs. The TCR was taken from a boy younger than 18 in good health and CMV-seronegative.

The CDR3: CASSQDWGDEQFF. CDR3 DNA sequence: TGTGCCAGCAGCCAAGATTGGGGAGATGAGCAGTTCTTC. The genes are TRBV14 and TRBJ2-1; tentatively, D is TRBD2 (5 bases). The germline V gene encodes CDR1 SGHDN and CDR2 FVKESK. V dropped 0 bases and J dropped 8 bases, with 8 bases sitting between them. The CDR3 has 13 residues. Based on the CDR3 plus reference TRBV14 and TRBJ2-1, the full variable domain is EAGVTQFPSHSVIEKGQTVTLRCDPISGHDNLYWYRRVMGKEIKFLLHFVKESKQDESGMPNNRFLAERTGGTYSTLKVQPAELEDSGVYFCASSQDWGDEQFFGPGTRLTVL.